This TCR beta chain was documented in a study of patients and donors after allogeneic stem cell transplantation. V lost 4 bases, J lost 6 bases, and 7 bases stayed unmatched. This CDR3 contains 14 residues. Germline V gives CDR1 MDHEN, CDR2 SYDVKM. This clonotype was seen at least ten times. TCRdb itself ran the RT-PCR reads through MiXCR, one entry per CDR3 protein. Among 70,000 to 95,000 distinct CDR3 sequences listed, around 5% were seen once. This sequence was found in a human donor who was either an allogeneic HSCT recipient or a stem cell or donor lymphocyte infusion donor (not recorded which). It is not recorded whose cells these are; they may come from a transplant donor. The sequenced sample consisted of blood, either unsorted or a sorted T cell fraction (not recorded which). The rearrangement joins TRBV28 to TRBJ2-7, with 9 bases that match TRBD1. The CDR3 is CASSYHRGLPEQYF. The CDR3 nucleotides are TGTGCCAGCAGTTACCACAGGGGGCTCCCCGAGCAGTACTTC.